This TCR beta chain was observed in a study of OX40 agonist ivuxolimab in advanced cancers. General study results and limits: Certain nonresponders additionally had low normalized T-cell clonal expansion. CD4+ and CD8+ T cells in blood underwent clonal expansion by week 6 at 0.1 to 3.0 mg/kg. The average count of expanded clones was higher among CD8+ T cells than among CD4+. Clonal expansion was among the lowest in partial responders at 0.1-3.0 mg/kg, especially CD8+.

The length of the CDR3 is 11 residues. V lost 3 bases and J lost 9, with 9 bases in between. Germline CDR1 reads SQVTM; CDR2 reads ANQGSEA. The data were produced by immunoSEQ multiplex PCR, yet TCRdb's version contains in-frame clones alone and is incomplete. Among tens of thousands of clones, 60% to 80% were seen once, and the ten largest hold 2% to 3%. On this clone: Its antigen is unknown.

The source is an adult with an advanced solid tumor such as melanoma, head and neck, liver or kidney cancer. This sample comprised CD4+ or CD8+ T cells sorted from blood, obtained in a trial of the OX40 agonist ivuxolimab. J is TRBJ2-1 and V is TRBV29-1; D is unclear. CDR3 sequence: CSVEGWGEQFF. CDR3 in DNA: TGCAGCGTTGAGGGTTGGGGTGAGCAGTTCTTC.